This T cell receptor (beta chain) was captured in a study of OX40 agonist ivuxolimab in advanced cancers. The table came from immunoSEQ multiplex PCR; TCRdb's copy has only in-frame clones and leaves some out. The table includes 60,000 to 80,000 clones, 84% detected once. This clone was detected a few times. CDR1 and CDR2 (germline): MDHEN, SYDVKM. This CDR3 comprises 10 residues. Deletions cut 8 bases from V and 14 bases from J, with 13 bases between. The genes are TRBV28 and TRBJ2-4, with D perhaps TRBD1 (6 bases). This receptor was taken from an adult with an advanced solid tumor such as melanoma, head and neck, liver or kidney cancer. The sample consisted of CD4+ or CD8+ T cells sorted from blood, taken in a trial of the OX40 agonist ivuxolimab. The CDR3 DNA is TGTGCCAGCTACCGGGACACCAAGTACTTC. Translated: CASYRDTKYF.